The present T cell receptor beta chain was sequenced within a study of shared clonotypes between healthy human individuals (dated by TCRdb to 2018 to 2020). Broadly, across the study: The cohort comprised two women and a few men aged 18 to 49 years. For each donor, CD4 naive and CD4 memory were each run on three plates, CD8 naive on two plates, and CD8 memory on one plate. To estimate repertoire size and how much clonotypes are shared between individuals, the study performed deep sequencing of blood TCR repertoires from a few healthy adults. To increase sequencing depth and limit assay-specific biases, different laboratories used diverse techniques to prepare libraries and sequence TCR repertoires. Leukapheresis yielded between about 0.9 and 8.9 billion PBMCs per donor.

Using the deep immunoSEQ assay, TCR CDR3 regions were amplified from genomic DNA by multiplex PCR. For each cell subset, the extracted genomic DNA was distributed evenly across all wells of several immunoSEQ 96-well plates, and each plate served as one replicate. For sorted subsets, about 200 ng genomic DNA, equal to tens of thousands of T cell genomes, was loaded into each replicate PCR. Purified libraries were quantified with a Qubit 3.0 fluorometer, sized on a Bioanalyzer 2100, and re-quantified with the KAPA Library Quantification kit. Every immunoSEQ 96-well plate was sequenced on a separate single-read 150-cycle Illumina NextSeq 550 flow cell. Per the original workflow: Because the immunoSEQ output held only junctional sequences and lacked quality scores, the filtering could not match the filtering applied to full-length reads. Sequences were annotated with PyIR, a Python wrapper for IgBLAST v1.9, using IMGT germline references to assign V/J genes and CDR3. Reads were filtered out if the reads had weak V/J assignments (E-value above 1e-6), no CDR3, stop codons, out-of-frame junctions, or ambiguous translated residues. V3J clonotypes were defined by identical inferred V gene, J gene, and CDR3 amino acid sequence. Percentage overlap between repertoires was computed as shared unique clonotypes divided by the size of the smaller repertoire. Three approaches were used to assess repertoire richness: RTK rarefaction, the Chao1 estimator, and Recon v2.1 estimates of unobserved clonotypes. Generation probabilities for all TCRbeta clonotypes obtained by the gDNA method from a handful of donors were computed using OLGA. TCRdb carries this immuneACCESS record with in-frame sequences only. Its versions omit some clonotypes, under half of them owing to an unresolved V gene in the studies checked, with the rest unexplained. Clonal size and the V and J genes are those of that table, whereas D and trimming came from the DNA. This sample has some 2.1 million clones in its table, and about 95% of those were observed once. The leading ten clones occupy roughly 0.13% of the sample.

Results and caveats for the whole study, not just this receptor: Even with the large sequencing depth, rarefaction of the sorted-subset datasets indicated that sequencing was incomplete. Estimated clonotype richness was generally larger for naive than for memory subsets. The small number of donors limited the genetic and exposure-history diversity represented. Pairwise subsampling indicated that sequencing depth was expected to affect the degree of clonotype sharing among donors. Compared with non-shared clonotypes, clonotypes shared by all four sorted-subset donors had higher generation probabilities. Across a few donors, roughly 5.1% of naive CD4, roughly 3.5% of naive CD8, 2.3% of memory CD4, and approximately 0.4% of memory CD8 clonotypes were shared. Sampling was restricted to blood, and TCR repertoires in tissues likely differ from the TCR repertoires found in blood.

Donors were healthy HIV-negative adults with no recently reported acute infections or vaccinations. Every donor was a Caucasian adult residing in Nashville, Tennessee, USA. CD4+ T cells were enriched through magnetic negative selection, after which naive cells were positively selected on CD45RA and the remaining negative fraction served as the memory subset. Blood was obtained by leukapheresis, after which PBMCs were separated by Ficoll-Histopaque density gradient centrifugation and cryopreserved in liquid nitrogen vapor phase. Analytical flow cytometry was used to check the purity and quantity of each magnetically sorted T cell population. From each sorted fraction, genomic DNA was isolated and quantified by UV absorbance on a Nanodrop 2000c. This clone was picked up one time. Which antigen it targets is not known. No base-level quality is on record; no much larger clone is a single base apart. Looking up the germline V gene (reference sequence) yields CDR1 GTSNPN and CDR2 SVGIG. The CDR3, from cysteine to phenylalanine, totals 13 residues. The CDR3 DNA has 39 bases and is translated from base 1. Trimming at the junction amounts to 5 bases on V and 4 bases on J, and the germline ends lie 14 bases apart.

Recombination connected TRBV30 to TRBJ2-5; the D gene is unclear. The sequence came from a man in his late teens or twenties in good health. The sample taken for sequencing was naive CD4+ T cells sorted from blood. Per the publication, the cell subset or site label means: CD45RA+ positively selected. The DNA sequence reads TGTGCCTGGGGTTCTCAGAAGACAGAGACCCAGTACTTC. Its amino acids are CAWGSQKTETQYF.